Listed below are T cell receptor beta chains from one sample, sequenced in a study of shared clonotypes between healthy human individuals. Clones were sequenced by immunoSEQ multiplex PCR, and TCRdb holds only the in-frame ones, with some missing. The table lists roughly 1,600,000 clones, 98% of them singletons, with 0.36% in the top ten. Input material: naive CD4+ T cells sorted from blood. The receptor source for this set is a man aged 25 to 45 in good health. CDR3s include the opening cysteine and the closing phenylalanine or tryptophan. The order of the fields is clone size, D gene, J gene, V gene, CDR3 protein, CDR3 DNA. A D gene is named only where the DNA matches it firmly. Some rows mark clone size as missing; the rest say once, few, many or name a class of expanded clone.

clone size: NA; D gene: NA; J gene: TRBJ2-6; V gene: TRBV7-3; CDR3 protein: CASSPSQLVYSGANVLTF; CDR3 DNA: TGTGCCAGCAGCCCTAGCCAGCTGGTTTACTCTGGGGCCAACGTCCTGACTTTC
clone size: NA; D gene: TRBD2; J gene: TRBJ2-1; V gene: TRBV5-4; CDR3 protein: CASSLGTSGSGNEQFF; CDR3 DNA: TGTGCCAGCAGCTTGGGTACTAGCGGGAGTGGTAATGAGCAGTTCTTC
clone size: few; D gene: NA; J gene: TRBJ2-5; V gene: TRBV18; CDR3 protein: CASSPGQETQYF; CDR3 DNA: TGTGCCAGCTCACCGGGACAAGAGACCCAGTACTTC
clone size: NA; D gene: TRBD2; J gene: TRBJ2-3; V gene: TRBV29-1; CDR3 protein: CSVASNVLAGTGTQYF; CDR3 DNA: TGCAGCGTCGCCTCCAACGTATTAGCGGGGACGGGTACGCAGTATTTT
clone size: NA; D gene: NA; J gene: TRBJ2-2; V gene: TRBV5-1; CDR3 protein: CASRGRGNTGELFF; CDR3 DNA: TGCGCCAGCAGGGGCAGGGGAAACACCGGGGAGCTGTTTTTT
clone size: NA; D gene: TRBD1; J gene: TRBJ2-2; V gene: TRBV19; CDR3 protein: CASSILDRSGELFF; CDR3 DNA: TGTGCCAGTAGTATCCTGGACAGGTCCGGGGAGCTGTTTTTT
clone size: NA; D gene: NA; J gene: TRBJ2-7; V gene: TRBV28; CDR3 protein: CASSVLSYEQYF; CDR3 DNA: TGTGCCAGCTCAGTGCTTAGCTACGAGCAGTACTTC
clone size: NA; D gene: TRBD1; J gene: TRBJ1-5; V gene: TRBV18; CDR3 protein: CASSRDSDQPQHF; CDR3 DNA: TGTGCCAGCTCACGGGACAGCGATCAGCCCCAGCATTTT
clone size: NA; D gene: TRBD2; J gene: TRBJ2-5; V gene: TRBV30; CDR3 protein: CAWTSGQETQYF; CDR3 DNA: TGTGCCTGGACTAGCGGACAAGAGACCCAGTACTTC
clone size: NA; D gene: NA; J gene: TRBJ1-5; V gene: TRBV9; CDR3 protein: CASSVGSANQPQHF; CDR3 DNA: TGTGCCAGCAGCGTAGGGTCGGCCAATCAGCCCCAGCATTTT
clone size: once; D gene: NA; J gene: TRBJ1-2; V gene: TRBV6-5; CDR3 protein: CASRDVGAGSYGYTF; CDR3 DNA: TGTGCCAGCAGAGACGTAGGGGCCGGCAGCTATGGCTACACCTTC
clone size: NA; D gene: TRBD2; J gene: TRBJ2-7; V gene: TRBV5-1; CDR3 protein: CASSASTSARDEQYF; CDR3 DNA: TGCGCCAGCAGCGCCTCGACTAGCGCGAGGGACGAGCAGTACTTC
clone size: NA; D gene: NA; J gene: TRBJ1-2; V gene: TRBV15; CDR3 protein: CATSSRFSNYGYTF; CDR3 DNA: TGTGCCACCAGCAGCAGATTCTCCAACTATGGCTACACCTTC
clone size: NA; D gene: NA; J gene: TRBJ2-1; V gene: TRBV5-6; CDR3 protein: CASSLVFVTGIYNEQFF; CDR3 DNA: TGTGCCAGCAGCTTGGTCTTTGTGACAGGCATCTACAATGAGCAGTTCTTC
clone size: once; D gene: NA; J gene: TRBJ2-7; V gene: TRBV5-1; CDR3 protein: CASSYQAPTSYEQYF; CDR3 DNA: TGCGCCAGCAGCTATCAGGCGCCGACCTCCTACGAGCAGTACTTC
clone size: NA; D gene: TRBD1; J gene: TRBJ2-7; V gene: TRBV2; CDR3 protein: CASSDATGRNEQYF; CDR3 DNA: TGTGCCAGCAGTGATGCGACAGGGAGAAACGAGCAGTACTTC
clone size: NA; D gene: TRBD1; J gene: TRBJ1-1; V gene: TRBV19; CDR3 protein: CASSIQGDTEAFF; CDR3 DNA: TGTGCCAGTAGTATTCAGGGGGACACTGAAGCTTTCTTT
clone size: NA; D gene: TRBD1; J gene: TRBJ1-2; V gene: TRBV5-1; CDR3 protein: CASSLARQGNGYTF; CDR3 DNA: TGCGCCAGCAGCTTGGCGCGACAGGGGAACGGCTACACCTTC
clone size: NA; D gene: NA; J gene: TRBJ1-5; V gene: TRBV7-8; CDR3 protein: CASSLVPSNQPQHF; CDR3 DNA: TGTGCCAGCAGCTTAGTCCCTAGCAATCAGCCCCAGCATTTT
clone size: NA; D gene: TRBD2; J gene: TRBJ2-7; V gene: TRBV11-1; CDR3 protein: CASSFGLAGVTRGEQYF; CDR3 DNA: TGTGCCAGCAGCTTCGGACTAGCGGGAGTGACGCGGGGCGAGCAGTACTTC
clone size: NA; D gene: TRBD1; J gene: TRBJ2-7; V gene: TRBV7-6; CDR3 protein: CASSELRDSSMISYEQYF; CDR3 DNA: TGTGCCAGCAGCGAACTCCGGGACAGCTCTATGATCTCCTACGAGCAGTACTTC
clone size: once; D gene: NA; J gene: TRBJ2-1; V gene: TRBV11-2; CDR3 protein: CASSLRQSYNEQFF; CDR3 DNA: TGTGCCAGCAGTCTGAGGCAGAGCTACAATGAGCAGTTCTTC